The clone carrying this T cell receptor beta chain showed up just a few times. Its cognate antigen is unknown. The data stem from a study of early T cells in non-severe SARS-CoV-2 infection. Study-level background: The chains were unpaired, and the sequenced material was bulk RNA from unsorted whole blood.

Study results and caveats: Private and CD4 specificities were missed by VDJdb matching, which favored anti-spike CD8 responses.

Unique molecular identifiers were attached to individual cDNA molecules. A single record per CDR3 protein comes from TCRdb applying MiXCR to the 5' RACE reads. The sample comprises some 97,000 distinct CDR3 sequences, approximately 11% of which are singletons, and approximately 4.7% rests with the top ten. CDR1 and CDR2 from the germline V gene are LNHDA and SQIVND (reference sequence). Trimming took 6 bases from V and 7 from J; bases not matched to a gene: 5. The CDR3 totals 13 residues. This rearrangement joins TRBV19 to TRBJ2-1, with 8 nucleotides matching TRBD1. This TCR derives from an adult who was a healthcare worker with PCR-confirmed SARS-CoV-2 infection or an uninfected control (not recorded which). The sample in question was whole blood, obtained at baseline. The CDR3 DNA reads TGTGCCAGTAGAAAAGACAGGGGAAATGAGCAGTTCTTC. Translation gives CASRKDRGNEQFF.